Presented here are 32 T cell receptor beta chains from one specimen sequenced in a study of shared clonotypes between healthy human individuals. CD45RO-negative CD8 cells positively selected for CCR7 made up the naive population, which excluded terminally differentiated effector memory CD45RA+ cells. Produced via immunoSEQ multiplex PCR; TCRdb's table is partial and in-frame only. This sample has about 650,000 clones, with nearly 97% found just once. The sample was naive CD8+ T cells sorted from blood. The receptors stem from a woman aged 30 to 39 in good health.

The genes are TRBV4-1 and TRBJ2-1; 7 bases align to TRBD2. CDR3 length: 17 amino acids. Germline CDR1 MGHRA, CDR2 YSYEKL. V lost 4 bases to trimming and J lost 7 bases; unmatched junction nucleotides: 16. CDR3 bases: TGCGCCAGCAGCCCGCCTCGGTGGGAGGGCCCTCGTAATGAGCAGTTCTTC. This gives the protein CASSPPRWEGPRNEQFF.

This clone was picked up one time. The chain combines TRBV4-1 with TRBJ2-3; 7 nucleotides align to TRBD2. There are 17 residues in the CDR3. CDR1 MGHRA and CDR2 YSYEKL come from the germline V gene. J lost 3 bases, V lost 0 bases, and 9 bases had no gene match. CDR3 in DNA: TGCGCCAGCAGCCAAGATTCGAGCGGGAAAGTGACAGATACGCAGTATTTT. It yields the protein CASSQDSSGKVTDTQYF.

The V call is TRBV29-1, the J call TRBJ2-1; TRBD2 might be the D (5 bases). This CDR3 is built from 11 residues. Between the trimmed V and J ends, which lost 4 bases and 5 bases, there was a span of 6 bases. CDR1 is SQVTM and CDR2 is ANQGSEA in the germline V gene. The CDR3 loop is CSVGSDNEQFF. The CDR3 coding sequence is TGCAGCGTTGGTAGCGACAATGAGCAGTTCTTC.

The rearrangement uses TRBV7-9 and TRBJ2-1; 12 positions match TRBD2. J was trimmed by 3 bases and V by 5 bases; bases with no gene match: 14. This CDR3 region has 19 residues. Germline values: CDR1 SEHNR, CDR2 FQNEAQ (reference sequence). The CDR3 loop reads CASSPRLAGDPGNYNEQFF. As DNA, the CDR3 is TGTGCCAGCAGCCCTCGACTAGCGGGAGACCCAGGAAACTACAATGAGCAGTTCTTC.

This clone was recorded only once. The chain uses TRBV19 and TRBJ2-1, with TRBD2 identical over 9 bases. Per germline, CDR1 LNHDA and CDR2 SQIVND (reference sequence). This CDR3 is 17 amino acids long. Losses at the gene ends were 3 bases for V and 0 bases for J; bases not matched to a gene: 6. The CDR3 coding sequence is TGTGCCAGTAGTATGGGGCGGGAGGGCCTCTCCTACAATGAGCAGTTCTTC. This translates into CASSMGREGLSYNEQFF. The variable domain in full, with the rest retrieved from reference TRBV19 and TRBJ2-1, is DGGITQSPKYLFRKEGQNVTLSCEQNLNHDAMYWYRQDPGQGLRLIYYSQIVNDFQKGDIAEGYSVSREKKESFPLTVTSAQKNPTAFYLCASSMGREGLSYNEQFFGPGTRLTVL.

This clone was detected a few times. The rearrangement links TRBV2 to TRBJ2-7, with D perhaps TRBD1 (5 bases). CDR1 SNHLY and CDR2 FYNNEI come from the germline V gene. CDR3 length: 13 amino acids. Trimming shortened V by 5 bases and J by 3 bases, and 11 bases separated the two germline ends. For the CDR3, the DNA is TGTGCCAGCAGTCAGGGTTTAGGCTACGAGCAGTACTTC. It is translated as CASSQGLGYEQYF.

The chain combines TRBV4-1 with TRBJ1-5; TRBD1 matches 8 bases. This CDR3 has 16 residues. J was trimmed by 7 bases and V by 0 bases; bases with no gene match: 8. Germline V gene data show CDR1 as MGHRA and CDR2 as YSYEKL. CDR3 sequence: CASSQEPGGFGQPQHF. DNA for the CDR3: TGCGCCAGCAGCCAAGAGCCAGGGGGCTTTGGACAGCCCCAGCATTTT.

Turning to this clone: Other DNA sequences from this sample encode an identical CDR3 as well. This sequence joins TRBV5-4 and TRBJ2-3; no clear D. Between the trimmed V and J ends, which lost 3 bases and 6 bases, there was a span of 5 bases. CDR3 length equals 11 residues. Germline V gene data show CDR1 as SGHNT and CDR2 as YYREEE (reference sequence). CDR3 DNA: TGTGCCAGCAGCTCCGTTGATACGCAGTATTTT. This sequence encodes CASSSVDTQYF.

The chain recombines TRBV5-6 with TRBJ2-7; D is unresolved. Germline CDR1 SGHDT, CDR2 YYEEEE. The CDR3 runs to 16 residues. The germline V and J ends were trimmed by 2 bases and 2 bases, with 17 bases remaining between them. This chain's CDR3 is CASSLGFGSTPYEQYF. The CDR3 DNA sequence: TGTGCCAGCAGCTTAGGATTCGGATCAACCCCCTACGAGCAGTACTTC.

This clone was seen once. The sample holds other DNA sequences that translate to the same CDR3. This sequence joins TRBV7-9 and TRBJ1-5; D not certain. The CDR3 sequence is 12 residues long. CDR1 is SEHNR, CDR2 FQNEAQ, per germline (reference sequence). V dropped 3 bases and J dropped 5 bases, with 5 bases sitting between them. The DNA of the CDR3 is TGTGCCAGCAGCTTGGGTGATCAGCCCCAGCATTTT. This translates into CASSLGDQPQHF. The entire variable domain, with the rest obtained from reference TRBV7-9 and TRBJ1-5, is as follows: DTGVSQNPRHKITKRGQNVTFRCDPISEHNRLYWYRQTLGQGPEFLTYFQNEAQLEKSRLLSDRFSAERPKGSFSTLEIQRTEQGDSAMYLCASSLGDQPQHFGDGTRLSIL.

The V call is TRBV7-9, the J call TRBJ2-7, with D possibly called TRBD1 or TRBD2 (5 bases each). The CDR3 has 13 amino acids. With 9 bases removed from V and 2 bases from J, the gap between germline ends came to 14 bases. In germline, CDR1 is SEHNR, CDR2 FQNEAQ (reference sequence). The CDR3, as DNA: TGTGCCAGGGCACGGGACGAGGCCTACGAGCAGTACTTC. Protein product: CARARDEAYEQYF.

CDR3: CASMVGRGNEQFF. The CDR3 bases are TGTGCCAGCATGGTCGGGCGGGGGAATGAGCAGTTCTTC. V usage is TRBV2 and J usage is TRBJ2-1, with TRBD2 matching over 7 bases. Germline V gene data show CDR1 as SNHLY and CDR2 as FYNNEI. V shed 7 bases, J shed 7 bases, and the junction held 7 bases outside the gene matches. This CDR3 contains 13 residues.

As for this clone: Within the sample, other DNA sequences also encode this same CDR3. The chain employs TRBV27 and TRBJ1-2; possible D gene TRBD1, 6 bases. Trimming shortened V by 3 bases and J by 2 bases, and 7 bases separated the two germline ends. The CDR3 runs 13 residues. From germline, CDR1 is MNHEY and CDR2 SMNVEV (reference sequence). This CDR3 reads CASSFQGNYGYTF. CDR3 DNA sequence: TGTGCCAGCAGTTTTCAGGGGAACTATGGCTACACCTTC.

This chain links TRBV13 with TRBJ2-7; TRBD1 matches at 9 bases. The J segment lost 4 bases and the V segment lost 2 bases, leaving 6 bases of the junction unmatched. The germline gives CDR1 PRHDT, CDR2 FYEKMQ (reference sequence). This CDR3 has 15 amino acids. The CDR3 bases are TGTGCCAGCAGCTTATCGGGACAGGGTTTGTACGAGCAGTACTTC. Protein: CASSLSGQGLYEQYF.

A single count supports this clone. The CDR3 sequence is CASSNFGQGDGYTF. The CDR3 region has the DNA TGTGCCAGCAGCAACTTCGGACAGGGGGATGGCTACACCTTC. This chain uses TRBV9 with TRBJ1-2; 10 bases match TRBD1. J lost 6 bases, V lost 4 bases, and 6 bases had no gene match. The CDR3 is 14 residues long. Germline CDR1 and CDR2: SGDLS and YYNGEE.

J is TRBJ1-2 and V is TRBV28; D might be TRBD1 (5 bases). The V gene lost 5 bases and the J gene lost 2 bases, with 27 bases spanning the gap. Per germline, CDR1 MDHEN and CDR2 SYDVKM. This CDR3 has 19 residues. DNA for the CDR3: TGTGCCAGCAGTGCCGGAGGGGAGGTGGGAGCTGGCGAGAACTATGGCTACACCTTC. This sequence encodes CASSAGGEVGAGENYGYTF.

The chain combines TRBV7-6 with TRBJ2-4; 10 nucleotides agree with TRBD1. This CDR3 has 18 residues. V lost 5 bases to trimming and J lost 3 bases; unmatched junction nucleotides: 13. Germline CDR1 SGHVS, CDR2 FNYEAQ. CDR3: CASSAGTGEGYDKNIQYF. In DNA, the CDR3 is TGTGCCAGCAGCGCCGGGACAGGGGAGGGGTATGACAAAAACATTCAGTACTTC.

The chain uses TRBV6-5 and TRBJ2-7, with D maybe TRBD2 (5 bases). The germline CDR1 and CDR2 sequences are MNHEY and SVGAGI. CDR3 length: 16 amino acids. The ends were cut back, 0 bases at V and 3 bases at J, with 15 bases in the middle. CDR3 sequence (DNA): TGTGCCAGCAGTTACTCACTAGGAGAAGGTATCTACGAGCAGTACTTC. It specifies CASSYSLGEGIYEQYF.

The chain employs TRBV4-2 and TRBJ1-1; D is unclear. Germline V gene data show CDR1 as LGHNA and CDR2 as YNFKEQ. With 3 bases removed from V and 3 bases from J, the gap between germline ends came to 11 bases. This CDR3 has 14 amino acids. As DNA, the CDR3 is TGTGCCAGCAGCCAGGAGGGTCCATACACTGAAGCTTTCTTT. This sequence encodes CASSQEGPYTEAFF.

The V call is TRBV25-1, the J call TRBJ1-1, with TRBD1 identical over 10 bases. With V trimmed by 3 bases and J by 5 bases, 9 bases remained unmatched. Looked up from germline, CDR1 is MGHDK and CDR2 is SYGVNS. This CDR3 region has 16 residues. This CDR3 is CASSEDSDRGRTEAFF. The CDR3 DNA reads TGTGCCAGCAGTGAGGATTCCGACAGGGGGCGGACTGAAGCTTTCTTT.

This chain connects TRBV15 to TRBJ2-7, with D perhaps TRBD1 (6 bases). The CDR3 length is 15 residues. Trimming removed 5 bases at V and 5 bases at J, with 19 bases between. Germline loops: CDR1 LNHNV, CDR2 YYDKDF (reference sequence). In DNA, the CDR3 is TGTGCCACCAGCGGAGGAACAGGGTTTTGGAACGAGCAGTACTTC. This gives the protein CATSGGTGFWNEQYF.

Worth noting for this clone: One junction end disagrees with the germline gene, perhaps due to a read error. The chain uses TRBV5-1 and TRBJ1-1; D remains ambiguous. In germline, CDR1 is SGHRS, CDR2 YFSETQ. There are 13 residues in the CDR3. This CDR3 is CASSLGVNSEAFF. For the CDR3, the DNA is TGCGCCAGCAGCTTGGGAGTGAACTCTGAAGCTTTCTTT.

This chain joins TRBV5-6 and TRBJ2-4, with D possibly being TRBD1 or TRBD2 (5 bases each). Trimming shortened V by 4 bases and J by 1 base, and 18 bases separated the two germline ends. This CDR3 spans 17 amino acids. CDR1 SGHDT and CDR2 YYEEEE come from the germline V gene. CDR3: CASSAWGLYGAKNIQYF. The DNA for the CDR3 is TGTGCCAGCAGCGCCTGGGGGTTGTATGGGGCCAAAAACATTCAGTACTTC.

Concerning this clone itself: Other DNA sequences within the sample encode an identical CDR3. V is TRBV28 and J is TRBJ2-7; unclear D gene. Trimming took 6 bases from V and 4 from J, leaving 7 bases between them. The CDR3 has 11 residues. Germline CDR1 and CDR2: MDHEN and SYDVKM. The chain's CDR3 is CASSRGYEQYF. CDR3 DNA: TGTGCCAGCAGCCGTGGTTACGAGCAGTACTTC.

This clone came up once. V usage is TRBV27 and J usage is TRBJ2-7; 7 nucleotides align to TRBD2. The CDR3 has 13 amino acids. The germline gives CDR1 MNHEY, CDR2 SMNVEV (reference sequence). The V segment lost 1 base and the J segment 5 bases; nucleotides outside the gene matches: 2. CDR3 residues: CASSLWGGNEQYF. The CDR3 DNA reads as TGTGCCAGCAGTTTATGGGGGGGAAACGAGCAGTACTTC.

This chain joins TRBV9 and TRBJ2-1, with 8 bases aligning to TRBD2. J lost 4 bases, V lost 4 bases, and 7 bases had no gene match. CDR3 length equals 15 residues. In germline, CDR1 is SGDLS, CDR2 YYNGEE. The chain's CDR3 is CASSSEGLVYNEQFF. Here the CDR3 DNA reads TGTGCCAGCAGCAGCGAGGGACTAGTGTACAATGAGCAGTTCTTC.

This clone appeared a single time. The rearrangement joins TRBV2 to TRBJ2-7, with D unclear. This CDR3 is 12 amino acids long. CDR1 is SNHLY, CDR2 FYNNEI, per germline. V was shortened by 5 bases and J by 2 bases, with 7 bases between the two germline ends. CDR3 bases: TGTGCCAGCAGTCCCCGGACCTACGAGCAGTACTTC. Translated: CASSPRTYEQYF. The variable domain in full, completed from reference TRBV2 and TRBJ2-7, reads EPEVTQTPSHQVTQMGQEVILRCVPISNHLYFYWYRQILGQKVEFLVSFYNNEISEKSEIFDDQFSVERPDGSNFTLKIRSTKLEDSAMYFCASSPRTYEQYFGPGTRLTVT.

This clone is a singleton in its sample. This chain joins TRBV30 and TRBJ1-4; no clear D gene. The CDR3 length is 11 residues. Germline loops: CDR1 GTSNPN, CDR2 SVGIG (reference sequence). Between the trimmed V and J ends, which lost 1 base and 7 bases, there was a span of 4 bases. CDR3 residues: CAWSGVEKLFF. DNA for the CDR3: TGTGCCTGGAGTGGGGTTGAAAAACTGTTTTTT.

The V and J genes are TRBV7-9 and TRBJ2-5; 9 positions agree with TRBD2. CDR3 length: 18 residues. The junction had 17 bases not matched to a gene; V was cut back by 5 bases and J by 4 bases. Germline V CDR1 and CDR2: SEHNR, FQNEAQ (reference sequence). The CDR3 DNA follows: TGTGCCAGCAGCCCCCGAACCCCGGGCGGGAGGGCCGCAGAGACCCAGTACTTC. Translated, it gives CASSPRTPGGRAAETQYF.

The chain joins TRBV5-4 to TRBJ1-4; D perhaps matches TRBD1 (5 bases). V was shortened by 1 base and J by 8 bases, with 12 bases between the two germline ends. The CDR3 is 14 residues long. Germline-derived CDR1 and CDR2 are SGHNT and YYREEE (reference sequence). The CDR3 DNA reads TGTGCCAGCAGCTTGCAGGGTGGGCAGGAAAAACTGTTTTTT. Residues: CASSLQGGQEKLFF. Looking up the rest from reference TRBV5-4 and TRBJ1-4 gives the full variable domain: ETGVTQSPTHLIKTRGQQVTLRCSSQSGHNTVSWYQQALGQGPQFIFQYYREEENGRGNFPPRFSGLQFPNYSSELNVNALELDDSALYLCASSLQGGQEKLFFGSGTQLSVL.

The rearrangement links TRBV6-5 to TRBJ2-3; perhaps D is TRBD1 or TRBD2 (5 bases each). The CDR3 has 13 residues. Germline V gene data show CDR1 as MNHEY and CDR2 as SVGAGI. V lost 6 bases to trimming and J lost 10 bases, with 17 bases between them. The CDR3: CASRQRGVLAQYF. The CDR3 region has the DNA TGTGCCAGCAGACAACGAGGGGTTCTCGCGCAGTATTTT.

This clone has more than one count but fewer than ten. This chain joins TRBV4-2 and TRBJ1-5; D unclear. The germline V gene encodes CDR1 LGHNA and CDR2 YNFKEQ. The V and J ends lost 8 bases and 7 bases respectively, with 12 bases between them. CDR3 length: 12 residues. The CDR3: CASAKYGQPQHF. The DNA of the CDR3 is TGTGCCAGCGCTAAGTACGGGCAGCCCCAGCATTTT.